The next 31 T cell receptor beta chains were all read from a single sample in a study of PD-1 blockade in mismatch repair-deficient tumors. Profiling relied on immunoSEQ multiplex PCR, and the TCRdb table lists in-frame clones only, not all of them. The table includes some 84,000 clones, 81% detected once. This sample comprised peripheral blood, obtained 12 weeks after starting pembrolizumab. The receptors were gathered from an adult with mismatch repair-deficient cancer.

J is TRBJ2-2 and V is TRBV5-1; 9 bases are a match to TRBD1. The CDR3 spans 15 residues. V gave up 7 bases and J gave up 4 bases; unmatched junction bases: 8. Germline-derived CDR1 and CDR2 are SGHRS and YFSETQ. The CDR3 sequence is CASCPGTGSTGELFF. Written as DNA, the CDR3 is TGCGCCAGCTGCCCTGGGACAGGGAGCACCGGGGAGCTGTTTTTT.

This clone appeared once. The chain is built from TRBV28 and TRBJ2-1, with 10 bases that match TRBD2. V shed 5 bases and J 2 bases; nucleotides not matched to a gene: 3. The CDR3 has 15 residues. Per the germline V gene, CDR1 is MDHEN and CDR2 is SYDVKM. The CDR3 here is CASSQLAGAYNEQFF. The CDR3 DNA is TGTGCCAGCAGTCAGCTAGCGGGAGCCTACAATGAGCAGTTCTTC.

DNA of the CDR3: TGTGCCAGCGCGGACAGGACTAGCACAGATACGCAGTATTTT. Translated, it gives CASADRTSTDTQYF. The V and J genes are TRBV19 and TRBJ2-3, with 7 bases fitting TRBD1. CDR1 and CDR2 (germline): LNHDA, SQIVND (reference sequence). V was clipped by 9 bases and J by 0 bases; unmatched bases: 6. The CDR3 is 14 residues long.

The CDR3 coding sequence is TGTGCCAGCAGTCGGAGCGGGAGGGAAACCGGGGAGCTGTTTTTT. It encodes CASSRSGRETGELFF. The chain recombines TRBV7-3 with TRBJ2-2; TRBD2 matches 10 bases. The germline V gene has CDR1 SGHTA and CDR2 FQGTGA. The V segment lost 6 bases and the J segment 5 bases; nucleotides outside the gene matches: 6. The CDR3 has 15 amino acids.

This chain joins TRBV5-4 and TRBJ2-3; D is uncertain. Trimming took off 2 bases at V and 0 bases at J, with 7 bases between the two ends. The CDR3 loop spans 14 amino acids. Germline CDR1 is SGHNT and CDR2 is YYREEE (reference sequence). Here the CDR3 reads CASSLGPSTDTQYF. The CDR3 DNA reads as TGTGCCAGCAGCTTAGGCCCTAGCACAGATACGCAGTATTTT.

The CDR3 region is CASSGQGGLNQPQHF. The DNA of the CDR3 is TGTGCCAGTAGCGGACAGGGGGGACTCAATCAGCCCCAGCATTTT. V is TRBV19 and J is TRBJ1-5; 10 nucleotides line up with TRBD1. Germline CDR1 reads LNHDA; CDR2 reads SQIVND (reference sequence). With V trimmed by 6 bases and J by 3 bases, 5 bases remained unmatched. The CDR3 loop spans 15 amino acids.

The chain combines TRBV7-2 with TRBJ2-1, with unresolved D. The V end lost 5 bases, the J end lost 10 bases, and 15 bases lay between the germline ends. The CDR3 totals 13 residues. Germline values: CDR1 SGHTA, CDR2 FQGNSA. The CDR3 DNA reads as TGTGCCAGCAGCCCATTCCAGGTCGGGGAGCAGTTCTTC. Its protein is CASSPFQVGEQFF.

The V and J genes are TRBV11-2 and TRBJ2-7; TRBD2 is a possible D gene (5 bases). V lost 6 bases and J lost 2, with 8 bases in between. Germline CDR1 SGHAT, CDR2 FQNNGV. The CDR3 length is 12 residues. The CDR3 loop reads CASSRGAYEQYF. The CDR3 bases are TGTGCCAGCAGTCGGGGTGCCTACGAGCAGTACTTC.

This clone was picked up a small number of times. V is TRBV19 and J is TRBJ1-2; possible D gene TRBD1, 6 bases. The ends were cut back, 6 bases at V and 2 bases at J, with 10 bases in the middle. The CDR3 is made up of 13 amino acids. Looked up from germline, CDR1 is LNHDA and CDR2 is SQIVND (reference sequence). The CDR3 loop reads CASRWGTNYGYTF. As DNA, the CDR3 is TGTGCCAGTAGATGGGGGACAAACTATGGCTACACCTTC.

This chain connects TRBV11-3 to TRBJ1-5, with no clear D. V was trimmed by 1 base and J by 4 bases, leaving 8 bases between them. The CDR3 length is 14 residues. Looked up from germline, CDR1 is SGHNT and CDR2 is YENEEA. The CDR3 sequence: CASSLAASNQPQHF. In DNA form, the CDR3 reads TGTGCCAGCAGCTTAGCCGCCAGTAATCAGCCCCAGCATTTT.

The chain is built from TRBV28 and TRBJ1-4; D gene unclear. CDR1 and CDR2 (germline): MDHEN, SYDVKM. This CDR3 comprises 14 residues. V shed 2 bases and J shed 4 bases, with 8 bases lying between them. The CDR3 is CASSLGQDNEKLFF. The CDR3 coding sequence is TGTGCCAGCAGTTTAGGGCAGGATAATGAAAAACTGTTTTTT.

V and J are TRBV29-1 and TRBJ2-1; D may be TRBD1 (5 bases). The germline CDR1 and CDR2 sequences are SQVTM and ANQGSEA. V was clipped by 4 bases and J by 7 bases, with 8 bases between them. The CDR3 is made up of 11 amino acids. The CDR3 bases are TGCAGCGTTGGGCAGGGAAATGAGCAGTTCTTC. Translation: CSVGQGNEQFF.

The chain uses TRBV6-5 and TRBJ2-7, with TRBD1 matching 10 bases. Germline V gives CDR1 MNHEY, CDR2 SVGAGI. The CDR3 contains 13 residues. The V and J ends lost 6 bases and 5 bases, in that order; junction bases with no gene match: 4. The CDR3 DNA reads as TGTGCCAGCAGCCGGGACAGGGGCGACGAGCAGTACTTC. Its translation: CASSRDRGDEQYF.

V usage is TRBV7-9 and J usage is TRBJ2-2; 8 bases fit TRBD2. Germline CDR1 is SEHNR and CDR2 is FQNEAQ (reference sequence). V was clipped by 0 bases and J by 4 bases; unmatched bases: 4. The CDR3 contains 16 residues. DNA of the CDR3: TGTGCCAGCAGCTTAGCTTACGGGGGGGCCACCGGGGAGCTGTTTTTT. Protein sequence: CASSLAYGGATGELFF.

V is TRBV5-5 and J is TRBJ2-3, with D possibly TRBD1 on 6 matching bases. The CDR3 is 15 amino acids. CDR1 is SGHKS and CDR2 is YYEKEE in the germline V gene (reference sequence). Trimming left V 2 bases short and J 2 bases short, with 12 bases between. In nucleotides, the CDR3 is TGTGCCAGCAGCTTATCGGGACAACACACAGATACGCAGTATTTT. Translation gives CASSLSGQHTDTQYF.

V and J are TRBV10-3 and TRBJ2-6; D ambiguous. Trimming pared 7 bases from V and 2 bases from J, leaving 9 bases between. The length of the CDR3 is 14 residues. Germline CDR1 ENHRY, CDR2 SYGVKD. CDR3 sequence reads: CAITGSPGANVLTF. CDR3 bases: TGTGCCATCACTGGGTCTCCTGGGGCCAACGTCCTGACTTTC.

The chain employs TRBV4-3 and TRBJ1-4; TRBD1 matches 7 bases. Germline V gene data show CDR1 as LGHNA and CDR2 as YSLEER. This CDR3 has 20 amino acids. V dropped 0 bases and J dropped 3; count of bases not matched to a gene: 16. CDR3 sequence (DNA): TGCGCCAGCAGCCAAGAAGAGCTAAGAGGGGGCGGGATTCCTAATGAAAAACTGTTTTTT. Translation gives CASSQEELRGGGIPNEKLFF.

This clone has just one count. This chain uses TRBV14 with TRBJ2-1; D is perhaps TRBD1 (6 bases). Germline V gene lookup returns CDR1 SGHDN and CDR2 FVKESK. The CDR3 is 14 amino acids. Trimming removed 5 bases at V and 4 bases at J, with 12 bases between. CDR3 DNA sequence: TGTGCCAGCAGCTTCGGGACAACTTACAATGAGCAGTTCTTC. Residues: CASSFGTTYNEQFF.

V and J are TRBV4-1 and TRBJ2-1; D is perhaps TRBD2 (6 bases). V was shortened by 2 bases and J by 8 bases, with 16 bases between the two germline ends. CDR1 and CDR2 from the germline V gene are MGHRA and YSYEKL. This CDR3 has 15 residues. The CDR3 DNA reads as TGCGCCAGCAGCCAACTGGGACTTTTGCTTGATGAGCAGTTCTTC. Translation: CASSQLGLLLDEQFF.

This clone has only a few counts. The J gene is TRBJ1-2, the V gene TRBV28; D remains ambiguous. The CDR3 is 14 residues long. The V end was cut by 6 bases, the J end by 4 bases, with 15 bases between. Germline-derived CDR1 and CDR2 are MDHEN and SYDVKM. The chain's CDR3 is CASRRTSGSYGYTF. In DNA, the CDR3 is TGTGCCAGCAGAAGGACTTCAGGATCCTATGGCTACACCTTC.

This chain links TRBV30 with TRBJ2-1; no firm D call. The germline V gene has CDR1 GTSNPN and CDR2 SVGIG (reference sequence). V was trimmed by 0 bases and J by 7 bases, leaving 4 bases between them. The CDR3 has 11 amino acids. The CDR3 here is CAWSVRNEQFF. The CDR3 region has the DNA TGTGCCTGGAGTGTAAGAAATGAGCAGTTCTTC.

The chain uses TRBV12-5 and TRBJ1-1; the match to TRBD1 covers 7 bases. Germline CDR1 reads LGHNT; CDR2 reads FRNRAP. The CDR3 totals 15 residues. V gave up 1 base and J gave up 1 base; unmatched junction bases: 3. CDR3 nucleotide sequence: TGTGCTAGTGGTTTGGCAGGGGGTGGGAACACTGAAGCTTTCTTT. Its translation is CASGLAGGGNTEAFF.

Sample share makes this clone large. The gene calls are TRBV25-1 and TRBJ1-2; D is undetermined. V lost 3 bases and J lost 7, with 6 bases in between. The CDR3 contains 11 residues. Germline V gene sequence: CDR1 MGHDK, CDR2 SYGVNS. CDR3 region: CASSENRGYTF. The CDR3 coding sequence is TGTGCCAGCAGTGAGAATCGTGGCTACACCTTC.

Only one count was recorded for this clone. In DNA form, the CDR3 reads TGTGCCAGCAGTAGGGCAACTAGCGGGAGGTCTTCAGGGGGGGAGCTGTTTTTT. This encodes CASSRATSGRSSGGELFF. This chain joins TRBV27 and TRBJ2-2, with TRBD2 identical over 12 bases. Germline V gene data show CDR1 as MNHEY and CDR2 as SMNVEV (reference sequence). The CDR3 is 18 amino acids. After removal of 5 bases from V and 8 bases from J, the junction contained 15 bases not matched to a gene.

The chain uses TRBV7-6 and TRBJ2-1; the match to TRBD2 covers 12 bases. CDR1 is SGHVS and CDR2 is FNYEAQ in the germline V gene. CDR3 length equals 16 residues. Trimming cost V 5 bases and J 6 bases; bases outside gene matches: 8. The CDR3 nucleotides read TGTGCCAGCAGCCCTCGACTAGCGGGAGTCGGCAATGAGCAGTTCTTC. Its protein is CASSPRLAGVGNEQFF.

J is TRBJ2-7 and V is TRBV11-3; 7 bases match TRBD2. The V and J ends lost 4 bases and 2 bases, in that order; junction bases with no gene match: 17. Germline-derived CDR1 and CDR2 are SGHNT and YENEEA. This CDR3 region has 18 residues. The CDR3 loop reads CASSWLRGTGGLTYEQYF. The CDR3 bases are TGTGCCAGCAGCTGGCTACGAGGGACGGGAGGCCTGACCTACGAGCAGTACTTC.

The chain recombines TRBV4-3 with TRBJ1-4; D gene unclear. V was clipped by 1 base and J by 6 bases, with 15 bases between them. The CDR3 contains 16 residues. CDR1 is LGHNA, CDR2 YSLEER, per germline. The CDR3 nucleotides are TGCGCCAGCAGCCAAGGAAGGAAACAGAAAGATGAAAAACTGTTTTTT. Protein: CASSQGRKQKDEKLFF.

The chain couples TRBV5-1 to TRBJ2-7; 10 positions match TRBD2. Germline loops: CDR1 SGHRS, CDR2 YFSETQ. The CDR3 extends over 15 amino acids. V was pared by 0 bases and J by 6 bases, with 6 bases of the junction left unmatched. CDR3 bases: TGCGCCAGCAGCTTGGACCCCAGCGGGAGGGCCGAGCAGTACTTC. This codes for CASSLDPSGRAEQYF.

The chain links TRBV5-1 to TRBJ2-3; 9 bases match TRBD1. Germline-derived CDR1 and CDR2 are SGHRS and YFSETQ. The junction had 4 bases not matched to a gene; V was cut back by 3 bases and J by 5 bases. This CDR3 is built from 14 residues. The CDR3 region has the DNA TGCGCCAGCAGCTCGGACAGGGGAGGAGATACGCAGTATTTT. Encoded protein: CASSSDRGGDTQYF.

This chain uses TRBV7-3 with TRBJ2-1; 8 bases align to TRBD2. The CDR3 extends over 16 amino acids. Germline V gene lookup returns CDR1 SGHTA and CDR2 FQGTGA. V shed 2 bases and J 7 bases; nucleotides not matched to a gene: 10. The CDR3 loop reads CASSLLGLGMRNEQFF. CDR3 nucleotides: TGTGCCAGCAGCTTACTGGGACTAGGGATGAGGAATGAGCAGTTCTTC.

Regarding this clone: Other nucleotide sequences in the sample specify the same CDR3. The CDR3 reads CASSLAGGYSNQPQHF. CDR3 nucleotides: TGTGCCAGCAGTCTAGCGGGCGGTTATAGCAATCAGCCCCAGCATTTT. This chain uses TRBV7-2 with TRBJ1-5; D is ambiguous. V lost 6 bases to trimming and J lost 0 bases, with 15 bases between them. Germline CDR1 SGHTA, CDR2 FQGNSA. CDR3 length: 16 amino acids.